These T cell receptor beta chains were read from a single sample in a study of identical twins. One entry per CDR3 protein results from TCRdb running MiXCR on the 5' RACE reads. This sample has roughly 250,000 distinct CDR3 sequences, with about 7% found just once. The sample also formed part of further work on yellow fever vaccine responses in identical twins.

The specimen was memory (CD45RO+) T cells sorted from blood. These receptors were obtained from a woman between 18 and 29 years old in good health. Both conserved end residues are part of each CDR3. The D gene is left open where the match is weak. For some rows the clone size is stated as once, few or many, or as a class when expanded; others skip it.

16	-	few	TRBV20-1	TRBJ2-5	TGCAGTGCTAGAGATAGGAGGGAGCCAGGGTTTGGTGGCCAGTACTTC	CSARDRREPGFGGQYF
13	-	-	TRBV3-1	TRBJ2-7	TGTGCCAGCAGCCAAGGGATTGGAGGCGAGCAGTACTTC	CASSQGIGGEQYF
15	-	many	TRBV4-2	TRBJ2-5	TGTGCCAGCAGCCAAGACAGGGACGGACAAGAGACCCAGTACTTC	CASSQDRDGQETQYF
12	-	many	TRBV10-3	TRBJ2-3	TGTGCCATCAGTGAGTCTAAGGATACGCAGTATTTT	CAISESKDTQYF
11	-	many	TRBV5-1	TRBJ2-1	TGCGCCAGCAGCCAGCGACTAGAGCAGTTCTTC	CASSQRLEQFF
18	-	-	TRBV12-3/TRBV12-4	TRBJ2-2	TGTGCCAGCAGTTTTTCTTTAGGGCCGATGCGAAACACCGGGGAGCTGTTTTTT	CASSFSLGPMRNTGELFF
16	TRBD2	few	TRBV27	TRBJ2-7	TGTGCCAGCAGTAAAGCCGGGACTAGCGGCCCTCTTGAGCAGTACTTC	CASSKAGTSGPLEQYF
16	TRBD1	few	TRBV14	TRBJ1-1	TGTGCCAGCAGCCAGACAGGGGGCCCCACCAGTCCTGAAGCTTTCTTT	CASSQTGGPTSPEAFF
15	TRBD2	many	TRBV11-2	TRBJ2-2	TGTGCCAGCAGCTTAGTTCTAGCGGGAACCGGGGAGCTGTTTTTT	CASSLVLAGTGELFF
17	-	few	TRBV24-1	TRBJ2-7	TGTGCCACCAGTGATTTTGACCCAAATGAGGGGGAGGGCGAGCAGTACTTC	CATSDFDPNEGEGEQYF
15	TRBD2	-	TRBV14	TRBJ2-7	TGTGCCAGCAGCCCCGGACTAGGCCCTTCCTACGAGCAGTACTTC	CASSPGLGPSYEQYF
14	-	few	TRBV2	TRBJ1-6	TGTGCCAGCTCTCGGGACCCTGGGGTTTCACCCCTCCACTTT	CASSRDPGVSPLHF
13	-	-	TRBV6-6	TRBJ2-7	TGTGCCAGCAGTTACAGTTCCTCCTACGAGCAGTACTTC	CASSYSSSYEQYF
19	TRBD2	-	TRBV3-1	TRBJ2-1	TGTGCCAGCAGCACCAGACTAGCGGGAGGCCCCACACGAGACAATGAGCAGTTCTTC	CASSTRLAGGPTRDNEQFF
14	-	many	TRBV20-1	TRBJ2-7	TGCAGTGCTAGAGAGGCCAGGGATAACTACGAGCAGTACTTC	CSAREARDNYEQYF
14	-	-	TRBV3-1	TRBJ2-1	TGTGCCAGCAGCCCCGAAGGTTCCTACAATGAGCAGTTCTTC	CASSPEGSYNEQFF
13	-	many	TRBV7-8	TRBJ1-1	TGTGCCAGCAGCTTAGGAGAGAACACTGAAGCTTTCTTT	CASSLGENTEAFF
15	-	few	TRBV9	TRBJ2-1	TGTGCCAGCAGCGTAGCCGTCAGGGAAAGAGAAGAGCAGTTCTTC	CASSVAVREREEQFF
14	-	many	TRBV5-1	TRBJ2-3	TGCGCCAGCAGCTTGGTCGGATACACAGATACGCAGTATTTT	CASSLVGYTDTQYF
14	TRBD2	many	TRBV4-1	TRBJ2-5	TGCGCCAGCAGCCAAGATGCGGGAGAAGAGACCCAGTACTTC	CASSQDAGEETQYF
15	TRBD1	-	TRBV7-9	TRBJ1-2	TGTGCCAGCAGCTTCTCGACAGGGGGCTACGATGGCTACACCTTC	CASSFSTGGYDGYTF